This T cell receptor beta chain was sequenced for a study of vaccination effects on CD4 cells after COVID-19. Study context: Participants received two doses of either the BNT162b2 or mRNA-1273 vaccine.

CDR1 and CDR2 from the germline V gene are SGDLS and YYNGEE. The CDR3 sequence is 16 residues long. The V and J ends lost 4 bases and 1 base respectively, with 14 bases between them. Findings and caveats of the study: There were few convalescent patients in the study and no early post-infection timepoints.

Here immunoSEQ multiplex PCR was the method, and the copy in TCRdb shows in-frame clones only, minus some. Altogether tens of thousands of clones are present, approximately 76% being singletons, with the ten largest covering around 2.8%. ViraFEST used viral peptide pools to expand antigen-specific CD4+ T cells before sequencing. Following culture for roughly 10 days, CD4+ T cells were isolated. Vaccinees lacked prior SARS-CoV-2 infection and tested negative for nucleocapsid antibodies. The authors replaced half the medium with IL-2 medium on days 3 and 7. Of note for this clone: Its antigen is unknown.

The TCR sequence derives from a human donor who received a COVID-19 vaccine. V is TRBV9 and J is TRBJ2-2, with D tentatively TRBD1 (5 bases). The sample here was CD4+ T cells from PBMCs cultured with HCoV-NL63 spike peptides, taken before COVID-19 vaccination. CDR3 coding DNA: TGTGCCAGCAGCCCCCTCTCCACAGGGAACACCGGGGAGCTGTTTTTT. It translates to CASSPLSTGNTGELFF.